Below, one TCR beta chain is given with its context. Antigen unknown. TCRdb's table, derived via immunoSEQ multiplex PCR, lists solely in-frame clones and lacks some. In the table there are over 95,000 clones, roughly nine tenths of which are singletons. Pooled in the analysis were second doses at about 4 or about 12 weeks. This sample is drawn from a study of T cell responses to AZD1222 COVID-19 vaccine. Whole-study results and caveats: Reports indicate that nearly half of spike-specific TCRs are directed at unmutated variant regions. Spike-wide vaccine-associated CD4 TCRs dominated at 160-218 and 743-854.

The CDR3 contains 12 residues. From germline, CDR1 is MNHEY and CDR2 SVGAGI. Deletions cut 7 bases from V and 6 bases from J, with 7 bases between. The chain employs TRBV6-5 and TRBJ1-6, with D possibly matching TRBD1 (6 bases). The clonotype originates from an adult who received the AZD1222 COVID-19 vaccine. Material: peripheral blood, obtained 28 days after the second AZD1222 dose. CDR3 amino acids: CASTQGNSPLHF. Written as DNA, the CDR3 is TGTGCCAGCACACAGGGTAATTCACCCCTCCACTTT.